This is a list of T cell receptor beta chains from one sample in a study of radiation and T cells in renal cell carcinoma. Sequencing was performed with immunoSEQ multiplex PCR; in TCRdb, only in-frame clones are kept and a portion is missing. The table records around 76,000 clones, about four fifths of them present only once. The sequencing used blood, collected from a patient whose treatment included radiotherapy and nephrectomy. Source of these receptors: a man in his sixties with renal cell carcinoma. The conserved cysteine and the conserved F or W are not part of the CDR3 here.

V: TRBV7-2
J: TRBJ2-7
CDR3: ATRKGLAGDYEQY

V: TRBV27
J: TRBJ1-3
CDR3: ASSPLQGRYTIY

V: TRBV6-1
J: .
CDR3: ASSDLGGFEQY

V: TRBV19
J: TRBJ2-3
CDR3: ASSIGSSPRRSTQY

V: TRBV10-3
J: TRBJ1-4
CDR3: AIGAGGGEKLF

V: TRBV28
J: TRBJ1-5
CDR3: ASSIMGGSSNQPQH

V: TRBV14
J: TRBJ2-3
CDR3: ASSPYTGLASTDTQY

V: TRBV2
J: TRBJ1-3
CDR3: ASRLQGLSGNTIY

V: TRBV2
J: TRBJ2-2
CDR3: ASSEGTGDSGELF

V: TRBV7-2
J: TRBJ2-2
CDR3: ARGGSGRIGELF

V: TRBV10-3
J: TRBJ2-7
CDR3: AISDRQHEQY

V: TRBV2
J: TRBJ2-4
CDR3: AIGTGRNIQY

V: TRBV7-9
J: TRBJ2-7
CDR3: ASTPESSYEQY

V: TRBV4-3
J: TRBJ1-2
CDR3: ASSQVEGYGYT

V: TRBV6-6
J: TRBJ2-1
CDR3: ASSYLDRAVEQF

V: TRBV5-4
J: TRBJ2-1
CDR3: ASSSTGTSGQGTYNEQF

V: TRBV6-6
J: TRBJ1-1
CDR3: ASSPTGADTEAF

V: TRBV5-3
J: TRBJ2-1
CDR3: ARSLAGGGLYNEQF

V: TRBV25-1
J: TRBJ2-2
CDR3: ASSGRGTGELF

V: TRBV28
J: TRBJ1-1
CDR3: ASSPHRGRGTEAF

V: TRBV9
J: TRBJ1-2
CDR3: ASSSNTGGYGYT

V: TRBV25-1
J: TRBJ2-5
CDR3: ASSYRGQETQY

V: TRBV7-2
J: TRBJ1-4
CDR3: ASSIDGRGEKLF

V: TRBV30
J: TRBJ2-5
CDR3: AWSPPLGTSGRSWETQY

V: TRBV27
J: TRBJ2-7
CDR3: ASSFTRTYEQY

V: TRBV7-2
J: TRBJ1-4
CDR3: ASTIQGALGEKLF

V: TRBV7-9
J: TRBJ2-5
CDR3: ASSLVAGSGGETQY

V: TRBV28
J: TRBJ1-2
CDR3: ASSLAPYGYT

V: TRBV15
J: TRBJ2-3
CDR3: ATSRRRTGLSDTQY

V: TRBV6-1
J: TRBJ2-5
CDR3: ASSRRQETQY

V: TRBV27
J: TRBJ2-1
CDR3: ASSLGLAKRYNEQF

V: TRBV7-2
J: TRBJ1-2
CDR3: ASSLAGGTNYGYT

V: TRBV7-3
J: TRBJ2-1
CDR3: ASSLGSGNSEQF

V: TRBV15
J: TRBJ1-1
CDR3: ATSRAARELAETF

V: TRBV11-2
J: TRBJ2-3
CDR3: ASSLVLGGTDTQY

V: TRBV7-9
J: TRBJ1-5
CDR3: ASSPKGLWWPQH

V: TRBV5-1
J: TRBJ2-1
CDR3: ASSSGTSVTYNEQF

V: TRBV29-1
J: TRBJ2-1
CDR3: SGPGQGFNEQF

V: TRBV28
J: TRBJ2-7
CDR3: ASSLTSGSYEQY

V: TRBV6-1
J: TRBJ2-1
CDR3: ASSEGTSGRATYNEQF

V: TRBV28
J: TRBJ2-5
CDR3: ATGPPSGRAAETQY

V: TRBV27
J: TRBJ1-1
CDR3: ASSLGGWSTEAF

V: TRBV7-9
J: TRBJ2-1
CDR3: ASSSSGGYNEQF

V: TRBV4-1
J: TRBJ2-7
CDR3: ASSQAGTDIYEQY

V: TRBV7-9
J: TRBJ2-5
CDR3: ASSLGGQGYETQY

V: TRBV7-9
J: TRBJ2-2
CDR3: ASSPGRGRRVTGELF

V: TRBV19
J: TRBJ2-1
CDR3: ASSTGPGSYNEQF

V: TRBV6-6
J: TRBJ1-5
CDR3: ASSYEGHNTY

V: TRBV15
J: TRBJ2-2
CDR3: ATSRPDRVAAGELF

V: TRBV4-1
J: TRBJ2-7
CDR3: ASSQDPTRYEQY

V: TRBV5-1
J: TRBJ2-6
CDR3: ASSRQGANVLT

V: TRBV10-3
J: TRBJ2-5
CDR3: AISESVGRGQETQY